This T cell receptor beta chain was observed in a study of cytomegalovirus exposure and HLA in healthy donors. This table comes from immunoSEQ multiplex PCR, and its TCRdb copy is limited to in-frame clones, with some not included. The data contain roughly 56,000 clones, 90% to 95% of them singletons. The donors were members of the validation cohort comprising 100 to 150 subjects, separate from the roughly 680-subject first cohort. General study findings and limits: TCR beta chains numbering some 150 were designated cytomegalovirus-associated.

V lost 5 bases and J lost 2, with 12 bases in between. The germline CDR1 and CDR2 sequences are GTSNPN and SVGIG (reference sequence). This CDR3 contains 13 residues. Remarks on this clone: What it binds is not known.

The source material was PBMCs. The sequence derives from a man between 18 and 35 years old in good health and CMV-seronegative. J is TRBJ2-5 and V is TRBV30; possible D gene TRBD2, 5 bases. The CDR3 sequence is CAWRGPGQETQYF. Here the CDR3 DNA reads TGTGCCTGGCGGGGTCCGGGACAAGAGACCCAGTACTTC.